The 23 T cell receptor beta chains below all came from one sample that was sequenced in a study of molecular identifiers for immune sequencing clone quantification. TCRdb recomputed calls from the PCR reads with MiXCR, one row per CDR3 protein. This table holds about 86,000 distinct CDR3 sequences, 20% to 30% found once. Sequencing was carried out using naive CD8+ T cells from blood, with Jurkat cell RNA spiked in. Subset denoted: FACS-sorted CD8+CD4-CCR7+CD45RA+ naive T cells. The origin of the receptors is a human donor in good health. Some libraries in this study had Jurkat cell RNA spiked in.

In this sample, this clonotype turned up many times. The chain is built from TRBV24-1 and TRBJ2-1, with D possibly being TRBD1 or TRBD2 (7 bases each). Germline V CDR1 and CDR2: KGHDR, SFDVKD. The CDR3 is 14 amino acids. The V end lost 7 bases, the J end lost 7 bases, and 16 bases lay between the germline ends. CDR3 coding DNA: TGTGCCACCAGACCCAGGGGGGAGGGAAATGAGCAGTTCTTC. Translation gives CATRPRGEGNEQFF.

The chain combines TRBV18 with TRBJ1-5; unclear D gene. The germline CDR1 and CDR2 sequences are KGHSH and LQKENI. The CDR3 runs 14 residues. Trimming took 3 bases from V and 3 from J, leaving 9 bases between them. Written as DNA, the CDR3 is TGTGCCAGCTCACCGGCGGGTCTCAATCAGCCCCAGCATTTT. The encoded protein is CASSPAGLNQPQHF.

In its sample, this clonotype was seen a few times. J is TRBJ2-6 and V is TRBV7-2, with D possibly matching TRBD1 (7 bases). Germline V lookup: CDR1 SGHTA, CDR2 FQGNSA. V lost 1 base and J lost 0, with 16 bases in between. This CDR3 is 19 amino acids long. This CDR3 is CASSLGQGGALSGANVLTF. The CDR3, as DNA: TGTGCCAGCAGCTTAGGCCAGGGGGGAGCTCTCTCTGGGGCCAACGTCCTGACTTTC.

This clonotype was seen only a few times. The chain recombines TRBV12-3 or TRBV12-4 with TRBJ2-4, with TRBD1 matching over 8 bases. The CDR3 totals 14 residues. Trimming removed 7 bases from V and 6 bases from J; junction bases left unmatched: 8. The chain's CDR3 is CASKTTGGPNIQYF. The CDR3 DNA sequence: TGTGCCAGCAAAACAACAGGGGGTCCAAACATTCAGTACTTC.

This clonotype was detected a few times. J is TRBJ2-2 and V is TRBV6-5, with TRBD2 matching over 8 bases. The germline V gene has CDR1 MNHEY and CDR2 SVGAGI. V shed 0 bases, J shed 10 bases, and the junction held 7 bases outside the gene matches. This CDR3 is built from 15 residues. The CDR3 DNA reads TGTGCCAGCAGTTACTCGGAACGGGGGGGATTGGAGCTGTTTTTT. This sequence encodes CASSYSERGGLELFF.

Worth noting for this clonotype: A read error is possible here, since a much larger clone lies one base away. V gene TRBV6-6 combines with J gene TRBJ2-1; 9 nucleotides agree with TRBD2. The germline V gene encodes CDR1 MNHNY and CDR2 SVGAGI (reference sequence). The CDR3 contains 15 residues. The CDR3 sequence: CASSYASGNYNELFF. CDR3 DNA sequence: TGTGCCAGCAGTTACGCTAGCGGGAACTACAATGAGCTGTTCTTC.

A word on this clonotype: Being one base from a much bigger clone, this may be a read error. The chain uses TRBV23-1 and TRBJ1-4, with D uncertain. TRBV23-1 is treated as an ORF (open reading frame) with a function not yet certain. CDR3 size: 15 residues. CDR3 sequence (DNA): TGCGCCAACAGTCAATCCACGGAGAAAGAGGAAAAACTGTTTTTT. Its protein is CANSQSTEKEEKLFF.

This clonotype has only a few counts. This chain connects TRBV5-8 to TRBJ2-6; the D is unclear. Germline V gene lookup returns CDR1 SGHTS and CDR2 YDEGEE. CDR3 size: 16 residues. Trimming cost V 2 bases and J 0 bases, with 9 bases left between them. The CDR3 reads CASSFPWISGANVLTF. In nucleotides, the CDR3 is TGTGCCAGCAGCTTCCCTTGGATCTCTGGGGCCAACGTCCTGACTTTC.

This clonotype was detected many times. The chain links TRBV28 to TRBJ1-6; perhaps TRBD1 as D (6 bases). The length of the CDR3 is 14 residues. Germline V gene data show CDR1 as MDHEN and CDR2 as SYDVKM. The V end lost 5 bases, the J end lost 9 bases, and 14 bases lay between the germline ends. CDR3 in DNA: TGTGCCAGCAGTATGACAGGATTTGGTTCACCCCTCCACTTT. This encodes CASSMTGFGSPLHF.

Comments on this clonotype: The junction differs from germline at one of its ends, possibly a read error. V usage is TRBV5-3 and J usage is TRBJ2-5; 7 bases are shared with TRBD2. TRBV5-3 is classed as an ORF, of uncertain function. CDR3 size: 13 residues. This CDR3 reads CASSLETSPTQYF. As DNA, the CDR3 is TGTGCCAGCAGCTTGGAGACTAGCCCGACCCAGTACTTC.

This clonotype was counted many times. DNA for the CDR3: TGCAGCGTTTTTAGGGCCAACACCGGGGAGCTGTTTTTT. Protein product: CSVFRANTGELFF. This sequence joins TRBV29-1 and TRBJ2-2; D uncertain. This CDR3 comprises 13 residues. Between the trimmed V and J ends, which lost 5 bases and 2 bases, there was a span of 9 bases. Germline CDR1 and CDR2: SQVTM and ANQGSEA.

A word on this clonotype: A much larger clonotype is one base distant, so this may be a read error. The genes are TRBV19 and TRBJ1-1; D gene ambiguous. Trimming took 4 bases from V and 1 from J, leaving 7 bases between them. The CDR3 is made up of 13 amino acids. CDR1 and CDR2 (germline): LNHDA, SQIVND (reference sequence). CDR3 DNA: TGTGCCAGTAGTACAAGTCAGAACACTGAAGCTTTCTTT. This sequence encodes CASSTSQNTEAFF.

This chain connects TRBV7-9 to TRBJ1-4, with D hard to call. The CDR3 consists of 14 residues. Trimming left V 1 base short and J 4 bases short, with 7 bases between. Per germline, CDR1 SEHNR and CDR2 FQNEAQ (reference sequence). The CDR3 sequence: CASSLVAFNEKLFF. The CDR3 nucleotides read TGTGCCAGCAGCTTAGTAGCCTTTAATGAAAAACTGTTTTTT.

This clonotype was counted many times. The J gene is TRBJ2-7, the V gene TRBV5-5; 7 nucleotides match TRBD1. Trimming took 3 bases from V and 4 from J; bases not matched to a gene: 13. Germline loops: CDR1 SGHKS, CDR2 YYEKEE (reference sequence). CDR3 length: 16 amino acids. The CDR3 DNA reads TGTGCCAGCAGCTCGAGTACAGGGGTCGGGGTATACGAGCAGTACTTC. This encodes CASSSSTGVGVYEQYF.

The rearrangement joins TRBV11-2 to TRBJ2-1; 8 nucleotides match TRBD2. The junction had 4 bases not matched to a gene; V was cut back by 3 bases and J by 3 bases. This CDR3 has 15 residues. In germline, CDR1 is SGHAT, CDR2 FQNNGV. In DNA form, the CDR3 reads TGTGCCAGCAGCTTCTCGGGGGGGCTCTACAATGAGCAGTTCTTC. Amino acid sequence: CASSFSGGLYNEQFF.

Comments on this clonotype: With a much larger clone just one base away, this may be a read error. J is TRBJ2-5 and V is TRBV7-9; D is undetermined. The V and J ends lost 5 bases and 9 bases respectively, with 10 bases between them. Per germline, CDR1 SEHNR and CDR2 FQNEAQ (reference sequence). The CDR3 totals 11 residues. The CDR3 DNA sequence: TGTGCCAGCAGCCCCTCAGTGCCCCAGTACTTC. It codes for CASSPSVPQYF.

Remarks on this clonotype: Possible read error: a much larger clone is one base away. This sequence joins TRBV24-1 and TRBJ2-3, with D maybe TRBD2 (6 bases). The CDR3 extends over 16 amino acids. Per germline, CDR1 KGHDR and CDR2 SFDVKD. The DNA for the CDR3 is TGTGCCACCAGGGATTTAGCCAGGGAGGGCACAGATACGCAGTATTTT. It yields the protein CATRDLAREGTDTQYF.

This clonotype was counted ten times or more. The chain couples TRBV7-9 to TRBJ1-1; D unclear. The V gene lost 6 bases and the J gene lost 2 bases, with 7 bases spanning the gap. CDR1 is SEHNR, CDR2 FQNEAQ, per germline (reference sequence). This CDR3 comprises 12 residues. CDR3 amino acids: CASSPLNTEAFF. CDR3 nucleotide sequence: TGTGCCAGCAGTCCTCTAAACACTGAAGCTTTCTTT.

This chain links TRBV29-1 with TRBJ2-1; D may be TRBD2 (7 bases). V was shortened by 4 bases and J by 0 bases, with 16 bases between the two germline ends. The CDR3 length is 16 residues. Per germline, CDR1 SQVTM and CDR2 ANQGSEA. CDR3 region: CSVGGGERGSYNEQFF. In DNA form, the CDR3 reads TGCAGCGTTGGAGGGGGGGAGCGGGGCTCCTACAATGAGCAGTTCTTC.

The J gene is TRBJ1-1, the V gene TRBV12-3 or TRBV12-4; D unclear. The length of the CDR3 is 14 residues. V was pared by 4 bases and J by 9 bases, with 18 bases between. The CDR3 protein is CASSSSGTPNKAFF. The CDR3 DNA is TGTGCCAGCAGTTCCTCGGGCACCCCGAATAAAGCTTTCTTT.

This clonotype occurred a few times. The rearrangement uses TRBV6-4 and TRBJ2-3; perhaps TRBD1 as D (5 bases). Per germline, CDR1 MRHNA and CDR2 SNTAGT. V lost 0 bases, J lost 2 bases, and 6 bases lay in between. This CDR3 has 14 amino acids. DNA for the CDR3: TGTGCCAGCAGTGACTCAGGGGACACAGATACGCAGTATTTT. As protein: CASSDSGDTDTQYF.

This clonotype was seen many times. The V and J genes are TRBV6-5 and TRBJ2-3; D may be TRBD2 (9 bases). The CDR3 is made up of 19 amino acids. Trimming left V 5 bases short and J 3 bases short, with 27 bases between. Germline CDR1 and CDR2: MNHEY and SVGAGI. The CDR3 DNA follows: TGTGCCAGCAGTCCTCGCCGGGACAGGCGGGAGGGCCTGACAGATACGCAGTATTTT. This sequence encodes CASSPRRDRREGLTDTQYF.

About this clonotype: This may stem from a read error, because a much larger clone lies one nucleotide away. The V call is TRBV7-2, the J call TRBJ2-1, with a tentative D call TRBD2 (5 bases). CDR3 size: 13 residues. CDR1 is SGHTA and CDR2 is FQGNSA in the germline V gene. The V end lost 5 bases, the J end lost 2 bases, and 7 bases lay between the germline ends. CDR3 sequence: CASSGSPYNEQFF. CDR3 nucleotides: TGTGCCAGCAGCGGGAGCCCCTACAATGAGCAGTTCTTC.